The 27 T cell receptor beta chains presented below share a single source sample, sequenced in a study of response to subunit inactivated influenza vaccine. TCRdb re-called the RT-PCR reads with MiXCR, one entry per CDR3 protein. The repertoire holds roughly 700,000 distinct CDR3 sequences, about 15% seen once, with around 6.5% in the top ten. Sequencing was performed on PBMCs from blood, taken 14 to 15 days before vaccination. The source of these receptors is a middle-aged man who received an inactivated influenza vaccine.

V gene TRBV6-2 or TRBV6-3 combines with J gene TRBJ2-5, with 13 bases matching TRBD2. The CDR3 sequence is 16 residues long. Germline V CDR1 and CDR2: MNHEY, SVGEGT. V dropped 6 bases and J dropped 5; count of bases not matched to a gene: 9. The CDR3 region has the DNA TGTGCCAGCAGCGAAACTAGCGGGGGGGCCTGGGAGACCCAGTACTTC. This translates into CASSETSGGAWETQYF.

A few counts support this clonotype. The DNA of the CDR3 is TGTGCCAGCAGCTTACCGGGAGTCGGAACCGGGGAGCTGTTTTTT. Its translation is CASSLPGVGTGELFF. V and J are TRBV7-3 and TRBJ2-2; a weak D match, TRBD2 (6 bases). The length of the CDR3 is 15 residues. V was shortened by 2 bases and J by 5 bases, with 12 bases between the two germline ends. CDR1 SGHTA and CDR2 FQGTGA come from the germline V gene.

This clonotype was observed a handful of times. V gene TRBV7-2 combines with J gene TRBJ1-4; 8 bases are a match to TRBD1. The germline CDR1 and CDR2 sequences are SGHTA and FQGNSA. The CDR3 runs to 15 residues. Trimming cost V 5 bases and J 8 bases; bases outside gene matches: 10. CDR3 sequence reads: CASSLFGQGGEKLFF. The CDR3 nucleotides are TGTGCCAGCAGCCTCTTCGGACAGGGTGGAGAAAAACTGTTTTTT.

This clonotype was counted between two and nine times. This chain links TRBV3-1 with TRBJ2-3, with 12 positions matching TRBD2. CDR1 is LGHDT and CDR2 is YNNKEL in the germline V gene (reference sequence). The CDR3 length is 18 residues. The J segment lost 4 bases and the V segment lost 1 base, leaving 9 bases of the junction unmatched. The CDR3 here is CASSQGRTSGDFADTQYF. CDR3 DNA sequence: TGTGCCAGCAGCCAAGGACGGACTAGCGGGGATTTTGCAGATACGCAGTATTTT.

This clonotype appeared a few times. This CDR3 reads CASSYPGQFYEQYF. As DNA, the CDR3 is TGTGCCAGCAGTTACCCGGGACAGTTCTACGAGCAGTACTTC. The chain carries TRBV6-2 or TRBV6-3 and TRBJ2-7; 7 bases line up with TRBD1. V was clipped by 2 bases and J by 3 bases; unmatched bases: 4. Germline CDR1 reads MNHEY; CDR2 reads SVGEGT. CDR3 length equals 14 residues.

The genes are TRBV20-1 and TRBJ1-4; D is unresolved. The V gene's germline CDR1 is DFQATT and CDR2 SNEGSKA (reference sequence). The CDR3 loop spans 15 amino acids. V gave up 5 bases and J gave up 3 bases, with 16 bases separating them. Here the CDR3 reads CSALVGRQANEKLFF. CDR3 in DNA: TGCAGTGCTCTCGTTGGGCGCCAGGCTAATGAAAAACTGTTTTTT.

V and J are TRBV20-1 and TRBJ2-7; 10 bases match TRBD2. Germline loops: CDR1 DFQATT, CDR2 SNEGSKA (reference sequence). Trimming cost V 0 bases and J 3 bases; bases outside gene matches: 5. This CDR3 is 15 amino acids long. The CDR3 DNA follows: TGCAGTGCTAGAGATCGAAGGACTAGCGGCTACGAGCAGTACTTC. Encoded protein: CSARDRRTSGYEQYF.

This clonotype was counted at least ten times. The chain uses TRBV7-8 and TRBJ2-1; TRBD2 agrees at 11 bases. The CDR3 extends over 17 amino acids. V was pared by 5 bases and J by 8 bases, with 14 bases of the junction left unmatched. Germline V gives CDR1 SGHVS, CDR2 FQNEAQ. The CDR3 nucleotides are TGTGCCAGCAGCCCCCGACTAGCGGGGCGGTTTGTCGATGAGCAGTTCTTC. This encodes CASSPRLAGRFVDEQFF.

The V call is TRBV6-6, the J call TRBJ2-2; D uncertain. CDR3 length: 13 residues. V lost 2 bases, J lost 7 bases, and 8 bases lay in between. From germline, CDR1 is MNHNY and CDR2 SVGAGI (reference sequence). The CDR3 protein is CASSYILDGELFF. The CDR3 DNA follows: TGTGCCAGCAGTTACATTTTAGACGGGGAGCTGTTTTTT.

On this clonotype itself: Germline is not matched at one junction end, which may reflect a read error. V gene TRBV14 combines with J gene TRBJ2-1, with 12 bases fitting TRBD2. The CDR3 is 17 amino acids. The germline CDR1 and CDR2 sequences are SGHDN and FVKESK. In DNA form, the CDR3 reads TGTGCCAGCAGCCAGTTTCTAGCGGGAGGGGGCTACGATGAGCAGTTCTTC. It encodes CASSQFLAGGGYDEQFF.

The table lists this clonotype with many counts. This chain uses TRBV14 with TRBJ1-3; D is possibly TRBD1 (5 bases). V was trimmed by 6 bases and J by 8 bases, leaving 8 bases between them. CDR3 length: 11 amino acids. Germline V gene data show CDR1 as SGHDN and CDR2 as FVKESK. The DNA for the CDR3 is TGTGCCAGCAGACGGGACTACACCATATATTTT. This translates into CASRRDYTIYF.

This clonotype was picked up a small number of times. This chain connects TRBV28 to TRBJ2-7; 7 nucleotides line up with TRBD2. CDR1 is MDHEN and CDR2 is SYDVKM in the germline V gene. V was clipped by 5 bases and J by 0 bases; unmatched bases: 10. The CDR3 covers 16 residues. This CDR3 is CASSVGWREPSYEQYF. In nucleotides, the CDR3 is TGTGCCAGCAGTGTAGGGTGGCGGGAGCCCTCCTACGAGCAGTACTTC.

The chain uses TRBV6-2 or TRBV6-3 and TRBJ2-3; D ambiguous. V was pared by 1 base and J by 0 bases, with 8 bases between. The CDR3 totals 15 residues. Germline V CDR1 and CDR2: MNHEY, SVGEGT. The CDR3 loop is CASSYYPTSTDTQYF. The CDR3 DNA is TGTGCCAGCAGTTACTATCCCACTAGCACAGATACGCAGTATTTT.

The rearrangement links TRBV20-1 to TRBJ2-7, with D possibly being TRBD2 (6 bases). Trimming took off 3 bases at V and 0 bases at J, with 12 bases between the two ends. Germline CDR1 reads DFQATT; CDR2 reads SNEGSKA (reference sequence). The CDR3 is 14 amino acids. In nucleotides, the CDR3 is TGCAGTGCTAGGGCAAGCGGGCCCTCCTACGAGCAGTACTTC. This translates into CSARASGPSYEQYF.

At least ten counts were recorded for this clonotype. CDR3 region: CASSYSFQGAYEQYF. The CDR3 DNA reads as TGTGCCAGCAGTTACTCGTTTCAGGGGGCCTACGAGCAGTACTTC. V is TRBV6-5 and J is TRBJ2-7, with 7 bases that match TRBD1. Germline CDR1 MNHEY, CDR2 SVGAGI. With 0 bases clipped from V and 2 bases from J, the junction kept 4 bases outside the gene matches. The CDR3 spans 15 residues.

This clonotype was seen repeatedly, ten times or more. The chain joins TRBV6-5 to TRBJ2-1; 13 bases match TRBD2. With V trimmed by 2 bases and J by 7 bases, 2 bases remained unmatched. The CDR3 extends over 15 amino acids. Germline loops: CDR1 MNHEY, CDR2 SVGAGI. The CDR3 loop reads CASSYTSGGGNEQFF. The DNA for the CDR3 is TGTGCCAGCAGTTACACTAGCGGGGGGGGGAATGAGCAGTTCTTC.

This clonotype has a handful of counts. This chain uses TRBV12-3 or TRBV12-4 with TRBJ1-6; the D is unclear. The germline V and J ends were trimmed by 2 bases and 7 bases, with 12 bases remaining between them. The CDR3 has 15 amino acids. DNA for the CDR3: TGTGCCAGCAGTTTAAGTGCGAATGGCAATTCACCCCTCCACTTT. Its protein product is CASSLSANGNSPLHF.

The table lists this clonotype with many counts. The rearrangement uses TRBV7-9 and TRBJ2-4; 10 nucleotides match TRBD1. J gave up 3 bases and V 5 bases, and 7 bases lay outside the gene matches. CDR3 length: 16 residues. CDR1 and CDR2 (germline): SEHNR, FQNEAQ (reference sequence). The CDR3 loop reads CASSPPDRGDKNIQYF. The DNA for the CDR3 is TGTGCCAGCAGCCCCCCGGACAGGGGGGACAAAAACATTCAGTACTTC.

This sequence joins TRBV7-2 and TRBJ1-1, with TRBD1 as a possible D gene (5 bases). Germline-derived CDR1 and CDR2 are SGHTA and FQGNSA. The CDR3 covers 16 residues. V dropped 5 bases and J dropped 5 bases, with 21 bases sitting between them. Here the CDR3 reads CASSVHTGTGGTEAFF. CDR3 DNA sequence: TGTGCCAGCAGCGTGCACACCGGGACGGGGGGGACTGAAGCTTTCTTT.

This clonotype was seen more than once but under ten times. This sequence joins TRBV30 and TRBJ1-5; the D is unclear. V dropped 1 base and J dropped 6 bases, with 10 bases sitting between them. From germline, CDR1 is GTSNPN and CDR2 SVGIG (reference sequence). The CDR3 covers 13 residues. CDR3 region: CAWSGTPLQPQHF. CDR3 in DNA: TGTGCCTGGAGTGGGACCCCTCTTCAGCCCCAGCATTTT.

This clonotype has only a few counts. CDR3 loop: CASSLSKRGTDTQYF. CDR3 nucleotides: TGTGCCAGCAGTTTATCAAAACGGGGGACAGATACGCAGTATTTT. The V call is TRBV28, the J call TRBJ2-3, with D possibly TRBD2 on 6 matching bases. CDR3 length: 15 residues. Germline-derived CDR1 and CDR2 are MDHEN and SYDVKM. V dropped 1 base and J dropped 3 bases, with 11 bases sitting between them.

This clonotype has a handful of counts. The chain uses TRBV12-3 or TRBV12-4 and TRBJ1-1; weak D call: TRBD1 (5 bases). The CDR3 spans 14 residues. The germline V and J ends were trimmed by 3 bases and 1 base, with 9 bases remaining between them. The CDR3 region has the DNA TGTGCCAGCAGTTTTAGACAGTCGAACACTGAAGCTTTCTTT. Translation: CASSFRQSNTEAFF.

The V gene is TRBV28, the J gene TRBJ1-5; the D is unclear. Germline-derived CDR1 and CDR2 are MDHEN and SYDVKM. V gave up 3 bases and J gave up 4 bases, with 13 bases separating them. CDR3 length: 15 residues. The CDR3, as DNA: TGTGCCAGCAGTTTTAGGGCCGAAAGAAATCAGCCCCAGCATTTT. This gives the protein CASSFRAERNQPQHF.

The V and J genes are TRBV20-1 and TRBJ2-7; 9 bases line up with TRBD1. This CDR3 is built from 14 residues. J gave up 4 bases and V 7 bases, and 11 bases lay outside the gene matches. Germline CDR1 reads DFQATT; CDR2 reads SNEGSKA (reference sequence). The CDR3 DNA reads as TGCAGTGGACGTAACCGGGACAGGGTTTACGAGCAGTACTTC. Translation gives CSGRNRDRVYEQYF.

The rearrangement uses TRBV4-3 and TRBJ2-5, with 7 bases lining up with TRBD1. The germline CDR1 and CDR2 sequences are LGHNA and YSLEER. There are 16 residues in the CDR3. V trimming: 3 bases; J trimming: 3 bases; junction bases outside the gene matches: 10. Here the CDR3 reads CASSHDPRTGEETQYF. CDR3 sequence (DNA): TGCGCCAGCAGCCACGATCCCCGGACAGGTGAAGAGACCCAGTACTTC.

This chain links TRBV5-1 with TRBJ2-2; 11 bases are shared with TRBD2. The CDR3 length is 16 residues. The ends lost 5 bases at V and 1 base at J; junction bases unmatched: 4. Looked up from germline, CDR1 is SGHRS and CDR2 is YFSETQ. This CDR3 reads CASRAGTSGNTGELFF. CDR3 bases: TGCGCCAGCAGGGCCGGGACTAGCGGGAACACCGGGGAGCTGTTTTTT.

V usage is TRBV16 and J usage is TRBJ2-5, with D perhaps TRBD1 or TRBD2 (6 bases each). Germline CDR1 reads KGHSY; CDR2 reads FQNENV. The V end lost 1 base, the J end lost 2 bases, and 14 bases lay between the germline ends. This CDR3 spans 16 amino acids. CDR3 loop: CASSQWGRGGQETQYF. The CDR3 DNA reads as TGTGCCAGCAGCCAATGGGGCAGGGGAGGACAAGAGACCCAGTACTTC.